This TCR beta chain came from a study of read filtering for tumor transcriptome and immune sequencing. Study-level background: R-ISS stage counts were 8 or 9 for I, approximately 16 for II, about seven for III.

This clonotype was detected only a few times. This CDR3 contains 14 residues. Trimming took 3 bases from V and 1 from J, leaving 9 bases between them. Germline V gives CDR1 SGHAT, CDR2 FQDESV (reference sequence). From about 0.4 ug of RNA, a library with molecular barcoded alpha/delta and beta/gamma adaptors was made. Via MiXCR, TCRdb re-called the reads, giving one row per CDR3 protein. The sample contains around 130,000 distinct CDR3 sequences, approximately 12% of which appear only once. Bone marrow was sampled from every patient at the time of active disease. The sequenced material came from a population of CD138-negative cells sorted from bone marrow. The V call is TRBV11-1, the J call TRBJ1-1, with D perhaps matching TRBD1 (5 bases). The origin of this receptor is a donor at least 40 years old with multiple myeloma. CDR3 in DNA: TGTGCCAGCAGCTTGTCTCAGGGGAACACTGAAGCTTTCTTT. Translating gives CASSLSQGNTEAFF.